This T cell receptor beta chain was profiled in a study of cytomegalovirus exposure and HLA in healthy donors listed by TCRdb under 2017. Notes on the research overall: In an earlier analysis of 450 to 750 of the donors, 250 to 350 Gb of sequence data and 120 million or so unique TCR beta sequences from 150 million to 200 million T cells were reported. To predict cytomegalovirus infection status, the study brought together high-throughput TCR immunosequencing, statistical association of individual TCRs with disease status, and machine learning. All discovery cohort repertoires had been generated on a single sequencing platform. An earlier analysis of approximately 580 of the donors used high-throughput TCR beta sequencing to judge whether each TCR beta V gene segment behaved as functional or pseudogenic. Donor age, sex, ethnicity and CMV serostatus were collected together with the repertoire data. Among almost 400 genotyped donors of the cohort, an average of approximately 240,000 unique TCR beta nucleotide sequences were sequenced per donor, roughly 18% of them non-productive. A later analysis re-analyzed previously published TCR beta repertoires from 666 donors and added high-resolution HLA genotyping to study TCR occurrence patterns. Using immunosequencing, the study profiled T cell repertoires from 666 subjects and related those repertoires to cytomegalovirus serostatus. A separate validation cohort of some 130 different subjects was used in addition to the approximately 610-subject first cohort. A later genetic analysis used genome-wide SNP genotypes for about 60% of the roughly 700 donors, treating that subset as a discovery cohort. The aim of the study was to test whether cataloging public T cell receptors could identify signatures of past pathogen exposure. HLA typing included class I and class II loci at four-digit resolution. Of the roughly 400 genotyped donors, 75% to 85% were placed in the genetic ancestry cluster associated with self-reported Caucasian donors. Typing coverage varied by locus: about 620-630 donors for A, B, C, DRB1 and DQB1; more than 500 for DQA1; more than 600 for DPA1; some 470 for DPB1. The later analysis used no new phenotypic data to find candidate immune exposures, relying instead on TCR beta sequences and their occurrence across donors. Several DR-DQ haplotypes were treated as single units for association and clustering because of strong linkage in the cohort. Roughly 300 gigabases of sequencing data and approximately 92 million unique TCR sequences made up an early release that covered about 640 HLA-typed donors.

Comment on this clone: The antigen this receptor binds is unknown. It has no much larger one-base neighbor in the sample; base qualities were not kept.

The investigation overall reported the following: It was suggested by the authors that the approach could potentially be generalized to other disease states and immunological phenotypes. Because counts were too low, approximately 18 rarely observed V segments, including chromosome 9 orphons, were excluded from the earlier analysis of 587 of the donors. For the cohort, immune exposure information was limited to CMV serostatus. According to a later genetic analysis, donors in an Asian-associated ancestry cluster had fewer N-insertions in productive TCRs than the approximately 650-donor mean. Presence/absence analyses assumed roughly uniform sequencing depth across donors, an assumption that may not hold. A later analysis found that HLA-associated TCR beta chains were more clonally expanded and had lower generation probabilities than equally common non-associated chains. In a later analysis, several top co-occurrence clusters were reported to appear linked to parvovirus B19, influenza, CMV and Epstein-Barr virus. When HLA alleles, especially DR and DQ, strongly co-occurred, TCR associations were difficult to assign to individual alleles. The sequencing pipeline was judged likely to have produced a cluster of highly shared sequence variants as a technical artifact. According to a later analysis, TCR association rates differed among HLA loci, with DRB1 alleles showing the most associated TCRs and HLA-C alleles showing the fewest. A further reported finding was that TCR beta sequences accurately predicted the HLA-A and HLA-B alleles for most subjects in the first cohort. Most CMV-associated TCR beta chains appeared to be HLA-restricted in a later analysis, and the HLA associations seemed to be driven largely by CMV exposure. In a later analysis, some 18,000 TCR beta sequences were associated with specific HLA alleles at a false discovery rate of 0.05. The study gave a list of about 170 TCR beta chains associated with cytomegalovirus. The classifier was reported to diagnose cytomegalovirus status with high specificity and sensitivity in both the original cohort and the validation cohort. This cohort had only TCR beta chains sequenced, and the lack of alpha or paired-chain data limited which features could be detected. A later genetic analysis associated a missense DCLRE1C variant with V-gene and J-gene trimming of TCR beta chains, and an independent cohort replicated the association. Because some donors lacked HLA typing at each locus, the association tests relied only on the typed subset. Broadly in line with IMGT annotations, most TCR beta V segments showed up in productive rearrangements about 87% or about 30% of the time in an earlier analysis of 587 of the donors. Most TCR sequences were observed very rarely across donors, whereas some public TCRs were present in many individuals. In vitro tests confirmed that a few of the cytomegalovirus-associated TCR beta chains recognize cytomegalovirus antigens. Correlated functional status among segregating V segments might be attributable to linkage disequilibrium, but an unknown experimental factor could not be ruled out.

The cohort consisted of 600 to 750 healthy bone marrow donors. At the time of sampling, all cohort members were nominally healthy, though unrecorded immune exposures were likely present. The donor tested CMV seronegative and was one of the 352 seronegative cohort members. Each donor provided a peripheral blood sample, and peripheral blood mononuclear cells were used for TCR beta sequencing. The Qiagen DNeasy Blood Extraction Kit was used to extract genomic DNA from the blood cell samples. The library was prepared using the immunoSEQ multiplex PCR assay. A mixture of 60 forward primers for TCR Vbeta segments and 13 reverse primers for TCR Jbeta segments was used in the multiplex PCR. The CDR3 region of rearranged TCR beta genes was amplified from genomic DNA by a multiplex PCR assay. The amplified TCR beta libraries were sequenced on the Illumina HiSeq System as 87-base-pair reads. The paper's processing steps were these. A later analysis counted approximately 74 million unique TCR beta chains across the 550 to 750 repertoires, and approximately 11 million of these chains were shared by at least two donors. To remove PCR and sequencing errors, raw reads were error-corrected and collapsed into unique sequences using a nearest-neighbor algorithm that merged closely related sequences. CDR3 sequences were aligned to IMGT reference sequences to assign V, D and J gene segments. For a sequence to be retained, at least a six-nucleotide match to both a V gene segment and a J gene segment was required. Rearrangements were called productive when the CDR3 lacked stop codons and stayed in frame with V and J; all others were non-productive. CDR3 was defined by IMGT convention, running from the second conserved V-encoded cysteine to the conserved J-encoded phenylalanine. The earlier analysis of about 610 of the donors excluded any sequence lacking an unambiguous match to a single V gene segment. An earlier analysis of about 590 of the donors classified V segments as functional when productive rearrangements were above 56.7% and as segregating when the standard deviation between donors was above 5%. To diagnose cytomegalovirus status from the catalog of TCR beta chain sequences, a statistical classification framework was built. In a later analysis, V and J genes were assigned by comparing TCR nucleotide sequences against IMGT/GENE-DB human TR gene sequences. The TCRdist pipeline was used in a later analysis to assign CDR3 sequences and most-parsimonious VDJ recombination scenarios. In a later analysis, each TCR beta chain was defined by its CDR3 amino acid sequence together with its V-gene family, and reads lacking a unique V-gene family were excluded. As a way to deal with suspected cross-contamination and a sequencing artifact, a later analysis dropped approximately 590 nucleotide sequences that were highly shared and had low generation probability. In a later analysis, a clonal expansion index for each public chain was calculated from normalized within-repertoire ranks of inferred template counts. Generation probabilities in a later analysis came from a VDJ recombination model fitted to out-of-frame rearrangements, and those results were checked against IGoR. Hypergeometric tests were used in a later analysis to score TCR-TCR, TCR-HLA and TCR-CMV co-occurrence, with a repertoire-size bias correction applied to the TCR pairs. To estimate false discovery rates, a later analysis permuted the HLA or CMV assignments 20 times. In a later analysis, co-occurring TCRs were grouped with DBSCAN, and TCRdist sequence similarity was added when clustering was performed within HLA-allele-positive subsets. Repertoires with fewer than 30,000 or more than 120,000 public chains were left out of co-occurrence clustering, as were about 5 repertoires with anomalous nucleotide sharing. This is the immuneACCESS table as TCRdb keeps it, with only in-frame sequences that have V and J called. A part of the clones is gone; compared with another copy, unresolved V genes explain less than half, and the rest is unexplained. V, J and clone size reflect that table, while D and trimming were determined from the DNA. The sample table contains 130,000 to 150,000 clones; only one count was recorded for around 79% of them. The ten most abundant clones make up 1.5% to 2% of the sample.

Sequenced: PBMCs. This TCR came from a woman aged 25 to 39 in good health and CMV-seronegative.

The DNA sequence is TGTGCCAGCAGTTCCCCAGGGGGCAATCAGCCCCAGCATTTT. The translation is CASSSPGGNQPQHF. The chain uses TRBV27 and TRBJ1-5; perhaps TRBD1 is the D gene, with 6 bases matching. The germline V gene (reference sequence) provides CDR1 MNHEY and CDR2 SMNVEV. Including the terminal cysteine and phenylalanine, the CDR3 comprises 14 residues. The retained sequence is limited to the CDR3, 42 bases, with the frame set at the first base. Trimming at the junction amounts to 4 bases on V and 2 bases on J, and the germline ends lie 9 bases apart.